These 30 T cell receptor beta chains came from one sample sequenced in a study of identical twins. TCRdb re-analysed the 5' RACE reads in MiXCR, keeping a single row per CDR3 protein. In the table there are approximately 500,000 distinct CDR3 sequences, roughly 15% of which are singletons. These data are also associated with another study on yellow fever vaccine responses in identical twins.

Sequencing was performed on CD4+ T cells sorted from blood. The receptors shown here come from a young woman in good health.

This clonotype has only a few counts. CDR3 sequence: CASSLEPSGGSKNIQYF. The CDR3 DNA sequence: TGTGCCAGCAGCTTAGAACCTAGCGGGGGATCCAAAAACATTCAGTACTTC. This sequence joins TRBV7-6 and TRBJ2-4, with 10 positions matching TRBD2. This CDR3 comprises 17 residues. CDR1 and CDR2 (germline): SGHVS, FNYEAQ. V lost 1 base and J lost 2; bases outside the gene matches: 5.

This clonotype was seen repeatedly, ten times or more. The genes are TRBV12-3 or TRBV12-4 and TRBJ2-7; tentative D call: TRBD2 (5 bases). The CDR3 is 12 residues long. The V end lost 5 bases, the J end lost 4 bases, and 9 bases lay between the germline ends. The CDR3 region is CASSPRGYEQYF. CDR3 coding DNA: TGTGCCAGCAGTCCCCGGGGTTACGAGCAGTACTTC.

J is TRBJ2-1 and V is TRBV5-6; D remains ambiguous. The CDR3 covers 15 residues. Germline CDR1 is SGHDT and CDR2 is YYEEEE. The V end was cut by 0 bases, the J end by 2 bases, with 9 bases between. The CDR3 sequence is CASSLVTLTYNEQFF. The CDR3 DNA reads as TGTGCCAGCAGCTTGGTTACACTGACCTACAATGAGCAGTTCTTC.

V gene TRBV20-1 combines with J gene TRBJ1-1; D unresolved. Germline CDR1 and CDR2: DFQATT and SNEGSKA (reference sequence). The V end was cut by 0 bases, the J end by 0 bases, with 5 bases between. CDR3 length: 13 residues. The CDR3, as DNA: TGCAGTGCTAGAGATTACGTGAACACTGAAGCTTTCTTT. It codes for CSARDYVNTEAFF.

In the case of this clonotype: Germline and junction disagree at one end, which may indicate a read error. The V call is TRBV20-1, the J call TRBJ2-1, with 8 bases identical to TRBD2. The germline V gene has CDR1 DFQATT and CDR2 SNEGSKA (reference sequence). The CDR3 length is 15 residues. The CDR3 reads CSARLLADFYNVQFF. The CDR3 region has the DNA TGCAGTGCTAGACTACTAGCGGACTTTTACAATGTGCAGTTCTTC.

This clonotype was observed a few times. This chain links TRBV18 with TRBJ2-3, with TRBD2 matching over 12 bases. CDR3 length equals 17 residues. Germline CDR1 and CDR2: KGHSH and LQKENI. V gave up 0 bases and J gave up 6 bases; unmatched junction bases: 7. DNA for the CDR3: TGTGCCAGCTCACCACCCAGGACTAGCGGGATGGCGGATACGCAGTATTTT. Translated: CASSPPRTSGMADTQYF.

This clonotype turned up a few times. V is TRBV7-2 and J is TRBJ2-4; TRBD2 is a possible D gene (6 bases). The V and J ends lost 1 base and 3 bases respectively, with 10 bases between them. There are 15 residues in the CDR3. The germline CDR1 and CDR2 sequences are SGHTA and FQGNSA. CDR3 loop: CASSLVPGVKNIQYF. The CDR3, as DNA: TGTGCCAGCAGCTTAGTGCCGGGGGTCAAAAACATTCAGTACTTC.

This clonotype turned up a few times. The CDR3 DNA reads TGTGCCAGCAGCACTCGAGGACAGGATCCTAATGAGCAGTTCTTC. As protein: CASSTRGQDPNEQFF. The rearrangement links TRBV5-5 to TRBJ2-1, with 7 bases matching TRBD1. The CDR3 length is 15 residues. Per germline, CDR1 SGHKS and CDR2 YYEKEE (reference sequence). V shed 4 bases and J 7 bases; nucleotides not matched to a gene: 11.

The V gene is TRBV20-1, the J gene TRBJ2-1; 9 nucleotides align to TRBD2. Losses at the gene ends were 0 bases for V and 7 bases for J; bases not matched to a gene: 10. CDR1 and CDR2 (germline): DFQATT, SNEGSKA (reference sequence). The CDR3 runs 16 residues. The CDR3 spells CSAREGAGGFTNEQFF. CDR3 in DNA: TGCAGTGCTAGAGAGGGAGCGGGAGGATTTACAAATGAGCAGTTCTTC.

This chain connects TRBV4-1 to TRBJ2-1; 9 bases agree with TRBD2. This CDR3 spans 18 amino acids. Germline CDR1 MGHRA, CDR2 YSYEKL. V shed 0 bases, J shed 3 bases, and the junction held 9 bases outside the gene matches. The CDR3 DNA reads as TGCGCCAGCAGCCAAGACCCTTTGACTAGCGGAGGCTACAATGAGCAGTTCTTC. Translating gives CASSQDPLTSGGYNEQFF.

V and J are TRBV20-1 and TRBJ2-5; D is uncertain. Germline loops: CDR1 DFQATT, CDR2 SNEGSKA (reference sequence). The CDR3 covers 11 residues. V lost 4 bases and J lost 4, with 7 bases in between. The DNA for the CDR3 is TGCAGTGCTACCCTTGGAGAGACCCAGTACTTC. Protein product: CSATLGETQYF.

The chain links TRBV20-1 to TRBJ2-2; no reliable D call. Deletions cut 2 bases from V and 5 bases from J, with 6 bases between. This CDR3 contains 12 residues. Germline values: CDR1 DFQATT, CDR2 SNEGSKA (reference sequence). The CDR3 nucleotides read TGCAGTGCTAGAAGCGATACCGGGGAGCTGTTTTTT. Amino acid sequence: CSARSDTGELFF.

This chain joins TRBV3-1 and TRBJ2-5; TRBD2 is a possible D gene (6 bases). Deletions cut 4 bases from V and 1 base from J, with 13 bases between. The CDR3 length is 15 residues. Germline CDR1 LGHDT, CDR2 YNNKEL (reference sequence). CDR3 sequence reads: CASSRGGRAQETQYF. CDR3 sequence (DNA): TGTGCCAGCAGCCGGGGAGGAAGGGCCCAAGAGACCCAGTACTTC.

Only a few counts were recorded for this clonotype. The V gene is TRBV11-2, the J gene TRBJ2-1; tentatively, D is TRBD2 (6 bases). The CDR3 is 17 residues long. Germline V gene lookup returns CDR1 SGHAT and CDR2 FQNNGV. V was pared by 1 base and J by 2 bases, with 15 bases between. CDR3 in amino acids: CASSLVTLASAYNEQFF. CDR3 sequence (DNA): TGTGCCAGCAGCTTAGTAACCCTGGCTAGCGCCTACAATGAGCAGTTCTTC.

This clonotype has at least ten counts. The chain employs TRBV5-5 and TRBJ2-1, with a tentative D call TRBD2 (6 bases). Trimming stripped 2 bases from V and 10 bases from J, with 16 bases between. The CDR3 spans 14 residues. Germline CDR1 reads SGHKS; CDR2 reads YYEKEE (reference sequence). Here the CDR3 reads CASSLIGLAWEQFF. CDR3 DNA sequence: TGTGCCAGCAGCTTAATAGGGCTAGCGTGGGAGCAGTTCTTC.

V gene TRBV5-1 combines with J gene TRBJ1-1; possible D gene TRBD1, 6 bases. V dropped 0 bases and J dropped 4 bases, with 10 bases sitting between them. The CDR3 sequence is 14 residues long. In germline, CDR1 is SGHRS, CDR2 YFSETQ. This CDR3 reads CASSLEWGATEAFF. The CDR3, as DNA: TGCGCCAGCAGCTTGGAGTGGGGGGCCACTGAAGCTTTCTTT. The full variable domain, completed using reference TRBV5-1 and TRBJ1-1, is KAGVTQTPRYLIKTRGQQVTLSCSPISGHRSVSWYQQTPGQGLQFLFEYFSETQRNKGNFPGRFSGRQFSNSRSEMNVSTLELGDSALYLCASSLEWGATEAFFGQGTRLTVV.

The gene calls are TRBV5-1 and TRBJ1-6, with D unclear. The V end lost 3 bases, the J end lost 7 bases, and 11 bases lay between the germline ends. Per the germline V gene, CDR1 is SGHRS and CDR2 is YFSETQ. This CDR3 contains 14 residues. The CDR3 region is CASSSGAPNSPLHF. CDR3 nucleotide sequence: TGCGCCAGCAGCTCGGGAGCACCGAATTCACCCCTCCACTTT.

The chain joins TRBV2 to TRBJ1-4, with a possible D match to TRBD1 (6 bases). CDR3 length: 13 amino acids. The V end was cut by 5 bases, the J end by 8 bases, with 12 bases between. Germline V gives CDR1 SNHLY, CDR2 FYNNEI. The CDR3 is CASSFQGNEKLFF. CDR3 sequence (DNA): TGTGCCAGCAGTTTTCAGGGGAACGAAAAACTGTTTTTT.

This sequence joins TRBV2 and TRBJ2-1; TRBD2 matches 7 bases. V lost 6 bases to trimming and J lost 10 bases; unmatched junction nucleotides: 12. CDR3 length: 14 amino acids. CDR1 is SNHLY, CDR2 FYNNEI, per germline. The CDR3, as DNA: TGTGCCAGCAGCTTAAGGCGCCTAGCGGACGAGCAGTTCTTC. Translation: CASSLRRLADEQFF.

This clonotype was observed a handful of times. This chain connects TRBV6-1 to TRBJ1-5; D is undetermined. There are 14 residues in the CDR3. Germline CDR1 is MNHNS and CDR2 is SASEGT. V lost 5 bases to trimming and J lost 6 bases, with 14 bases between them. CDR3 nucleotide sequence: TGTGCCAGCAGTCGGGGATCATCTGCTCAGCCCCAGCATTTT. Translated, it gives CASSRGSSAQPQHF.

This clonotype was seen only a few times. The DNA of the CDR3 is TGTGCCAGCAGTAGGACTAGCGGGAAGGGGGAGCAGTTCTTC. Encoded protein: CASSRTSGKGEQFF. The rearrangement joins TRBV6-1 to TRBJ2-1; 12 nucleotides match TRBD2. The CDR3 is 14 residues long. Per the germline V gene, CDR1 is MNHNS and CDR2 is SASEGT. After removal of 5 bases from V and 10 bases from J, the junction contained 6 bases not matched to a gene.

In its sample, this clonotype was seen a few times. This CDR3 reads CASSYYSGSGYTF. CDR3 sequence (DNA): TGCGCCAGCAGCTATTACTCTGGGTCTGGCTACACCTTC. This chain uses TRBV5-1 with TRBJ1-2; D is undetermined. Germline CDR1 SGHRS, CDR2 YFSETQ. The CDR3 is 13 residues long. V dropped 3 bases and J dropped 7 bases, with 13 bases sitting between them.

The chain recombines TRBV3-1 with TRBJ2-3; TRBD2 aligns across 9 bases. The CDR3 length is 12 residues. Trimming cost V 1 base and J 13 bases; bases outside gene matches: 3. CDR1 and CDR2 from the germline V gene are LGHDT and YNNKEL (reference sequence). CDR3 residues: CASSQGTSAEYF. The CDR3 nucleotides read TGTGCCAGCAGCCAAGGGACTAGCGCGGAGTATTTT.

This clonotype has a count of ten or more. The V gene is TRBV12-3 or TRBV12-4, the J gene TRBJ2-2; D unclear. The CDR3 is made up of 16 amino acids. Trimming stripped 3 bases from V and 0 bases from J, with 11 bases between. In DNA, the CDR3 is TGTGCCAGCAGTTTGATACAGAACGCGAACACCGGGGAGCTGTTTTTT. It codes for CASSLIQNANTGELFF.

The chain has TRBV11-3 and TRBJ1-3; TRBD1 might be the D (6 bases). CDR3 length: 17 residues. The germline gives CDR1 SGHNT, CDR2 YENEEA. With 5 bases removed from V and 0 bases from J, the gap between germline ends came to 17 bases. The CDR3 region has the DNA TGTGCCAGCAGCCGCGGGACACTCCTAAGCTCTGGAAACACCATATATTTT. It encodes CASSRGTLLSSGNTIYF.

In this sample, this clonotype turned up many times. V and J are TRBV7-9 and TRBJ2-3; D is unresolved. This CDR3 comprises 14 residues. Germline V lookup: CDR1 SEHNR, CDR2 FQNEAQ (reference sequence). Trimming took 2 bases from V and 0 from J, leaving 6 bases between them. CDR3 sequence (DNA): TGTGCCAGCAGCTTAACCGGAAGCACAGATACGCAGTATTTT. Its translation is CASSLTGSTDTQYF.

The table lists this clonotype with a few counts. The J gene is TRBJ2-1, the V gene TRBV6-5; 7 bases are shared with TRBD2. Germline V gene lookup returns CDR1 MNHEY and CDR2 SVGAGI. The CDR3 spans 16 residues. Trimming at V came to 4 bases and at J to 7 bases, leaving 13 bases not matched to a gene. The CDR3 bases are TGTGCCAGCAGTTCCACCCCCCGGCGGGGAGGGAATGAGCAGTTCTTC. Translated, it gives CASSSTPRRGGNEQFF.

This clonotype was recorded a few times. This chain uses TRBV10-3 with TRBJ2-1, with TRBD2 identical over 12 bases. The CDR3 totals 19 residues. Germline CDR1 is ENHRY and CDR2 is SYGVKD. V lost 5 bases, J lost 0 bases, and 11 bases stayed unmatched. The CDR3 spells CAISPTSGSPRGSYNEQFF. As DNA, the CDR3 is TGTGCCATCAGTCCGACTAGCGGGAGCCCCCGGGGCTCCTACAATGAGCAGTTCTTC.

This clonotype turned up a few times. CDR3 DNA: TGCAGCGTCGGGACAGGACACTCCTACGAGCAGTACTTC. Its translation: CSVGTGHSYEQYF. The chain employs TRBV29-1 and TRBJ2-7; TRBD1 matches at 8 bases. The CDR3 covers 13 residues. V lost 6 bases, J lost 0 bases, and 4 bases stayed unmatched. Germline CDR1 and CDR2: SQVTM and ANQGSEA.

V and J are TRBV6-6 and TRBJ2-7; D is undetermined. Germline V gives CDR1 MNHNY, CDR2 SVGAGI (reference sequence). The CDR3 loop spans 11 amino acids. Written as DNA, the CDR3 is TGTGCCAGCACTTACTACGGGGAGCAGTACGTC. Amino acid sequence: CASTYYGEQYV.